Following are 18 T cell receptor beta chains from one sample sequenced in a study of T cell responses to AZD1222 COVID-19 vaccine. Assay used: immunoSEQ multiplex PCR; TCRdb lists only in-frame clones, some missing. This table holds 140,000 to 150,000 clones, about 91% found once. Sequenced here: peripheral blood, sampled 28 days after the second AZD1222 dose. The receptor source for this set is an adult who received the AZD1222 COVID-19 vaccine.

The V and J genes are TRBV18 and TRBJ1-5, with TRBD1 as a possible D gene (5 bases). The CDR3 is made up of 18 amino acids. Germline-derived CDR1 and CDR2 are KGHSH and LQKENI. Trimming left V 4 bases short and J 6 bases short, with 25 bases between. The CDR3, as DNA: TGTGCCAGCTCACGAAGCTTCTCTTTGGGGGGGATGGTTCAGCCCCAGCATTTT. It is translated as CASSRSFSLGGMVQPQHF.

This clone was recorded once. A read error may account for a junction end that differs from germline. The rearrangement uses TRBV7-7 and TRBJ2-7; TRBD2 matches 12 bases. The CDR3 sequence is 19 residues long. Germline assignment: CDR1 SSHAT and CDR2 FNYEAQ (reference sequence). DNA of the CDR3: TGTGCTAGCAGCTTAGTGACTAGCGGGAGCAGCCCCCATCTCTACGAGCAGTACTTC. Amino acid sequence: CASSLVTSGSSPHLYEQYF.

This chain links TRBV18 with TRBJ1-1; no reliable D call. Germline assignment: CDR1 KGHSH and CDR2 LQKENI. This CDR3 has 13 residues. V shed 4 bases and J shed 1 base, with 7 bases lying between them. The CDR3 protein is CASSLKGNTEAFF. CDR3 coding DNA: TGTGCCAGCTCACTCAAGGGGAACACTGAAGCTTTCTTT.

This chain connects TRBV9 to TRBJ2-3; no clear D. Germline V CDR1 and CDR2: SGDLS, YYNGEE. V dropped 0 bases and J dropped 0 bases, with 5 bases sitting between them. This CDR3 has 14 residues. CDR3 sequence reads: CASSVVISTDTQYF. CDR3 bases: TGTGCCAGCAGCGTAGTCATTAGCACAGATACGCAGTATTTT.

J is TRBJ2-7 and V is TRBV7-2, with D maybe TRBD2 (5 bases). The CDR3 has 15 amino acids. Germline V gives CDR1 SGHTA, CDR2 FQGNSA. V was trimmed by 1 base and J by 6 bases, leaving 16 bases between them. This chain's CDR3 is CASSLVGFGVGEQYF. CDR3 coding DNA: TGTGCCAGCAGCTTAGTTGGGTTCGGGGTAGGCGAGCAGTACTTC.

The chain carries TRBV2 and TRBJ2-2; 7 bases match TRBD2. This CDR3 is 14 amino acids long. V lost 7 bases and J lost 5; bases outside the gene matches: 7. Looked up from germline, CDR1 is SNHLY and CDR2 is FYNNEI. The CDR3 region is CASKGLVTTGELFF. The CDR3, as DNA: TGTGCCAGCAAAGGACTAGTTACGACCGGGGAGCTGTTTTTT.

J is TRBJ1-2 and V is TRBV6-6; no reliable D call. This CDR3 is 13 amino acids long. In germline, CDR1 is MNHNY, CDR2 SVGAGI (reference sequence). Trimming stripped 6 bases from V and 2 bases from J, with 10 bases between. The CDR3 coding sequence is TGTGCCAGCAGCAACGACGGAAACTATGGCTACACCTTC. Translated, it gives CASSNDGNYGYTF.

V usage is TRBV10-3 and J usage is TRBJ2-7; D call uncertain. The V gene's germline CDR1 is ENHRY and CDR2 SYGVKD. Trimming cost V 5 bases and J 1 base, with 9 bases left between them. The CDR3 is 13 residues long. This chain's CDR3 is CAISLSGSYEQYF. As DNA, the CDR3 is TGTGCCATCAGTCTTTCTGGGTCCTACGAGCAGTACTTC.

The chain combines TRBV10-1 with TRBJ1-1; the D is unclear. From germline, CDR1 is WNHNN and CDR2 SYGVQD (reference sequence). The CDR3 sequence is 14 residues long. V was cut by 5 bases and J by 3 bases, with 13 bases left in between. CDR3 DNA sequence: TGCGCCAGCAGTACGGATGGCAGAGACACTGAAGCTTTCTTT. Residues: CASSTDGRDTEAFF.

CDR3 loop: CASSEISGNPLGYTF. CDR3 sequence (DNA): TGTGCCAGCAGTGAAATCTCAGGGAACCCCTTGGGCTACACCTTC. The chain has TRBV2 and TRBJ1-2; D is perhaps TRBD1 (5 bases). Germline V CDR1 and CDR2: SNHLY, FYNNEI. V lost 2 bases and J lost 8, with 18 bases in between. The CDR3 is made up of 15 amino acids.

The chain couples TRBV18 to TRBJ1-3, with 9 bases matching TRBD1. The CDR3 length is 15 residues. Trimming removed 5 bases from V and 0 bases from J; junction bases left unmatched: 2. The germline CDR1 and CDR2 sequences are KGHSH and LQKENI. DNA of the CDR3: TGTGCCAGCTCAGTGGACAGGGGCTCTGGAAACACCATATATTTT. This gives the protein CASSVDRGSGNTIYF.

The chain joins TRBV6-1 to TRBJ1-1; D gene uncertain. V was trimmed by 1 base and J by 0 bases, leaving 21 bases between them. This CDR3 is 19 amino acids long. Germline V gene data show CDR1 as MNHNS and CDR2 as SASEGT. The CDR3 loop reads CASSEGIPGAVWVNTEAFF. DNA for the CDR3: TGTGCCAGCAGTGAAGGTATTCCAGGAGCCGTCTGGGTGAACACTGAAGCTTTCTTT.

The chain joins TRBV6-5 to TRBJ1-2, with 7 bases that match TRBD1. Looked up from germline, CDR1 is MNHEY and CDR2 is SVGAGI. J lost 4 bases, V lost 6 bases, and 8 bases had no gene match. The CDR3 extends over 14 amino acids. This CDR3 is CASSLRTGPYGYTF. The DNA of the CDR3 is TGTGCCAGCAGCTTACGGACAGGCCCCTATGGCTACACCTTC.

V and J are TRBV24-1 and TRBJ1-2; D might be TRBD1 (6 bases). Germline V gene sequence: CDR1 KGHDR, CDR2 SFDVKD. V was pared by 5 bases and J by 4 bases, with 7 bases between. The CDR3 has 12 amino acids. CDR3 region: CATSGGPYGYTF. The CDR3 coding sequence is TGTGCCACCAGTGGGGGGCCCTATGGCTACACCTTC.

V usage is TRBV2 and J usage is TRBJ1-6; no firm D call. The CDR3 contains 15 residues. The germline V gene encodes CDR1 SNHLY and CDR2 FYNNEI. V was clipped by 8 bases and J by 0 bases, with 11 bases between them. The CDR3 sequence is CASDEEGSYNSPLHF. The CDR3 coding sequence is TGTGCCAGCGATGAGGAGGGCTCCTATAATTCACCCCTCCACTTT.

This clone was seen only a few times. The V gene is TRBV14, the J gene TRBJ2-7; unclear D gene. From germline, CDR1 is SGHDN and CDR2 FVKESK. This CDR3 has 13 amino acids. The V end was cut by 0 bases, the J end by 4 bases, with 7 bases between. The CDR3 DNA is TGTGCCAGCAGCCAAGATTCCGTTTACGAGCAGTACTTC. Translation gives CASSQDSVYEQYF.

For the CDR3, the DNA is TGTGCCAGCAGCCAAGATGGGAGGTTGGGCTACGGTGGCTACACCTTC. It is translated as CASSQDGRLGYGGYTF. The chain is built from TRBV3-1 (or the pseudogene TRBV3-2) and TRBJ1-2; no definite D call. Between the trimmed V and J ends, which lost 0 bases and 7 bases, there was a span of 18 bases. Germline CDR1 is LGHDT and CDR2 is YNNKEL (reference sequence). This CDR3 is 16 amino acids long.

The chain recombines TRBV12-5 with TRBJ1-4; 7 positions match TRBD1. The ends lost 1 base at V and 4 bases at J; junction bases unmatched: 3. Per the germline V gene, CDR1 is LGHNT and CDR2 is FRNRAP. This CDR3 is built from 15 residues. CDR3 sequence reads: CASGLGDSFNEKLFF. CDR3 nucleotide sequence: TGTGCTAGTGGTTTGGGGGACAGCTTTAATGAAAAACTGTTTTTT.